The T cell receptor beta chain described here comes from a study of cytomegalovirus exposure and HLA in healthy donors. Study findings and constraints: Reported performance of the classifier showed diagnosis of cytomegalovirus status with high specificity and sensitivity.

The V and J ends lost 3 bases and 9 bases, in that order; junction bases with no gene match: 5. From germline, CDR1 is SGDLS and CDR2 YYNGEE. The CDR3 is made up of 14 amino acids. Both 60 Vbeta primers and 13 Jbeta primers went into the PCR. As handled by the study authors: As a later analysis found, there were 70 million to 80 million unique TCR beta chains, of which some 9.9 million were shared. Assay used: immunoSEQ multiplex PCR; TCRdb lists only in-frame clones, some missing. For V, J and clone size, that table is used; D and trimming come from the DNA. Of roughly 100,000 clones listed, around 82% are singletons. Details on this clone: The antigen is undetermined.

The sequence derives from a young man in good health and CMV-seropositive. V is TRBV9 and J is TRBJ2-1; TRBD2 matches at 11 bases. Sequenced input: PBMCs. The CDR3 protein is CASSETSGISEQFF. DNA of the CDR3: TGTGCCAGCAGCGAGACTAGCGGGATAAGTGAGCAGTTCTTC.